Below are 29 T cell receptor beta chains sequenced from a single sample in a study of OX40 agonist ivuxolimab in advanced cancers. Clones were sequenced by immunoSEQ multiplex PCR, and TCRdb holds only the in-frame ones, with some missing. The profile shows 90,000 to 150,000 clones, 85% to 90% of them singletons. The source was CD4+ or CD8+ T cells sorted from blood, collected in a trial of the OX40 agonist ivuxolimab. Source of these receptors: an adult with an advanced solid tumor such as melanoma, head and neck, liver or kidney cancer.

The rearrangement uses TRBV2 and TRBJ2-7, with D hard to call. The CDR3 loop spans 11 amino acids. V was trimmed by 4 bases and J by 9 bases, leaving 10 bases between them. The germline V gene encodes CDR1 SNHLY and CDR2 FYNNEI. The CDR3 is CASSGSSVQYF. The CDR3 nucleotides read TGTGCCAGCAGTGGTAGTAGTGTGCAGTACTTC.

J is TRBJ1-2 and V is TRBV7-9, with D perhaps matching TRBD1 (6 bases). V gave up 3 bases and J gave up 0 bases, with 11 bases separating them. The germline gives CDR1 SEHNR, CDR2 FQNEAQ (reference sequence). The CDR3 has 15 residues. The CDR3 bases are TGTGCCAGCAGCTTGGGGGGCAGTCCTAACTATGGCTACACCTTC. Encoded protein: CASSLGGSPNYGYTF.

The rearrangement joins TRBV10-1 to TRBJ1-1; D remains ambiguous. Trimming shortened V by 6 bases and J by 1 base, and 12 bases separated the two germline ends. The germline CDR1 and CDR2 sequences are WNHNN and SYGVQD (reference sequence). The CDR3 sequence is 14 residues long. The chain's CDR3 is CASSPARWNTEAFF. The CDR3 nucleotides are TGCGCCAGCAGCCCCGCAAGATGGAACACTGAAGCTTTCTTT.

The V and J genes are TRBV2 and TRBJ1-5; 8 bases match TRBD1. The germline V gene has CDR1 SNHLY and CDR2 FYNNEI. This CDR3 comprises 15 residues. V lost 5 bases to trimming and J lost 0 bases; unmatched junction nucleotides: 3. CDR3 protein: CASSRTGYSNQPQHF. CDR3 sequence (DNA): TGTGCCAGCAGTAGGACAGGGTATAGCAATCAGCCCCAGCATTTT.

The rearrangement uses TRBV11-2 and TRBJ1-6, with D unclear. This CDR3 spans 11 amino acids. Trimming removed 5 bases from V and 14 bases from J, with 10 bases in between. Germline V gene data show CDR1 as SGHAT and CDR2 as FQNNGV. The CDR3 DNA is TGTGCCAGCAGCGTGACAAGTGCCCTCCACTTT. Its translation is CASSVTSALHF. The whole variable domain, filled in from reference TRBV11-2 and TRBJ1-6, reads EAGVAQSPRYKIIEKRQSVAFWCNPISGHATLYWYQQILGQGPKLLIQFQNNGVVDDSQLPKDRFSAERLKGVDSTLKIQPAKLEDSAVYLCASSVTSALHFGNGTRLTVT.

The table lists this clone with a few counts. The chain uses TRBV6-1 and TRBJ1-1; D is possibly TRBD1 (5 bases). V shed 2 bases and J shed 1 base, with 11 bases lying between them. This CDR3 comprises 15 residues. Germline values: CDR1 MNHNS, CDR2 SASEGT. CDR3 sequence reads: CASSERRQPNTEAFF. CDR3 coding DNA: TGTGCCAGCAGTGAACGTAGACAGCCGAACACTGAAGCTTTCTTT.

The V and J genes are TRBV4-2 and TRBJ2-7, with D tentatively TRBD2 (8 bases). In germline, CDR1 is LGHNA, CDR2 YNFKEQ. Trimming stripped 10 bases from V and 3 bases from J, with 16 bases between. The CDR3 totals 13 residues. The CDR3 sequence is CANTGGGGYEQYF. The CDR3 bases are TGTGCCAACACGGGAGGGGGCGGCTACGAGCAGTACTTC.

A single count supports this clone. V usage is TRBV6-5 and J usage is TRBJ1-2, with a tentative D call TRBD1 (5 bases). The V gene's germline CDR1 is MNHEY and CDR2 SVGAGI. This CDR3 is built from 13 residues. Trimming took off 7 bases at V and 2 bases at J, with 11 bases between the two ends. The CDR3 nucleotides read TGTGCCAGCACCCAGGGACCGAACTATGGCTACACCTTC. Its protein is CASTQGPNYGYTF.

The chain recombines TRBV10-1 with TRBJ2-3; 8 nucleotides match TRBD1. The CDR3 has 14 amino acids. V trimming: 6 bases; J trimming: 4 bases; junction bases outside the gene matches: 6. Germline V gives CDR1 WNHNN, CDR2 SYGVQD (reference sequence). CDR3 DNA sequence: TGCGCCAGCAGCCCGGGACAGGATCCAGATACGCAGTATTTT. It encodes CASSPGQDPDTQYF.

The V gene is TRBV7-2, the J gene TRBJ1-6; D gene ambiguous. This CDR3 has 14 residues. CDR1 is SGHTA and CDR2 is FQGNSA in the germline V gene. The germline V and J ends were trimmed by 7 bases and 5 bases, with 12 bases remaining between them. Here the CDR3 reads CASTIRGNNSPLHF. CDR3 coding DNA: TGTGCCAGCACCATAAGAGGGAATAATTCACCCCTCCACTTT.

The sample holds a few counts of this clone. The chain uses TRBV6-5 and TRBJ1-6; D not resolved. The germline V and J ends were trimmed by 2 bases and 10 bases, with 12 bases remaining between them. Looked up from germline, CDR1 is MNHEY and CDR2 is SVGAGI. This CDR3 comprises 14 residues. CDR3 in DNA: TGTGCCAGCAGTTACGAAGGTCATGGATCACCCCTCCACTTT. Translating it yields CASSYEGHGSPLHF.

V usage is TRBV30 and J usage is TRBJ1-5, with D uncertain. The germline V gene encodes CDR1 GTSNPN and CDR2 SVGIG (reference sequence). Trimming shortened V by 2 bases and J by 4 bases, and 9 bases separated the two germline ends. The CDR3 length is 13 residues. This chain's CDR3 is CAWSLGFNQPQHF. In DNA, the CDR3 is TGTGCCTGGAGTTTAGGATTTAATCAGCCCCAGCATTTT.

Note on this clone: The same CDR3 is also encoded by other DNA sequences in this sample. J is TRBJ1-1 and V is TRBV14, with no clear D. CDR3 length: 13 residues. V lost 0 bases, J lost 0 bases, and 2 bases lay in between. Germline CDR1 and CDR2: SGHDN and FVKESK. This CDR3 is CASSQDLNTEAFF. The CDR3 DNA follows: TGTGCCAGCAGCCAAGATTTGAACACTGAAGCTTTCTTT.

The genes are TRBV23-1 and TRBJ1-1; no firm D call. TRBV23-1 is labeled an ORF, and its function is uncertain. The V and J ends lost 0 bases and 4 bases respectively, with 15 bases between them. The CDR3 totals 16 residues. The CDR3 reads CASSQSSNRGSTEAFF. The CDR3 nucleotides are TGCGCCAGCAGTCAATCGAGTAATCGGGGATCCACTGAAGCTTTCTTT.

The V and J genes are TRBV28 and TRBJ2-5; no firm D call. Germline V CDR1 and CDR2: MDHEN, SYDVKM. This CDR3 is built from 13 residues. With 5 bases removed from V and 4 bases from J, the gap between germline ends came to 11 bases. The CDR3 coding sequence is TGTGCCAGCAGTGCCCGGAGCCCAGAGACCCAGTACTTC. Protein: CASSARSPETQYF.

This sequence joins TRBV6-5 and TRBJ1-2; 7 bases map to TRBD1. There are 13 residues in the CDR3. The germline CDR1 and CDR2 sequences are MNHEY and SVGAGI. Trimming at V came to 7 bases and at J to 0 bases, leaving 2 bases not matched to a gene. The CDR3 protein is CASKGQSNYGYTF. Here the CDR3 DNA reads TGTGCCAGCAAGGGACAGTCTAACTATGGCTACACCTTC.

This clone was observed a handful of times. The J gene is TRBJ1-1, the V gene TRBV29-1, with D tentatively TRBD1 (6 bases). V was cut by 6 bases and J by 6 bases, with 17 bases left in between. The germline V gene encodes CDR1 SQVTM and CDR2 ANQGSEA. The CDR3 consists of 13 residues. The CDR3 loop is CSVDRGAQPEAFF. DNA of the CDR3: TGCAGCGTCGACCGGGGGGCGCAGCCTGAAGCTTTCTTT.

The CDR3 spells CANTTSGIPTGELFF. The CDR3 DNA is TGTGCCAATACGACTAGCGGGATCCCCACCGGGGAGCTGTTTTTT. The chain combines TRBV28 with TRBJ2-2; TRBD2 matches 11 bases. Germline lookup yields CDR1 MDHEN and CDR2 SYDVKM. The CDR3 has 15 amino acids. With 10 bases clipped from V and 4 bases from J, the junction kept 8 bases outside the gene matches.

The genes are TRBV19 and TRBJ2-4; tentative D call: TRBD2 (5 bases). V was shortened by 1 base and J by 0 bases, with 7 bases between the two germline ends. Germline values: CDR1 LNHDA, CDR2 SQIVND (reference sequence). This CDR3 region has 15 residues. The CDR3 bases are TGTGCCAGTAGTATAGGGGCGGGAGCCAAAAACATTCAGTACTTC. Protein sequence: CASSIGAGAKNIQYF.

This rearrangement joins TRBV28 to TRBJ2-5, with a possible D match to TRBD1 (6 bases). Trimming took off 2 bases at V and 4 bases at J, with 17 bases between the two ends. The germline CDR1 and CDR2 sequences are MDHEN and SYDVKM. This CDR3 contains 16 residues. The CDR3 DNA follows: TGTGCCAGCAGTTTAGGGGGCAGGAGCGGATCAGAGACCCAGTACTTC. It specifies CASSLGGRSGSETQYF.

This rearrangement joins TRBV18 to TRBJ1-1, with 8 bases matching TRBD1. Germline CDR1 reads KGHSH; CDR2 reads LQKENI. CDR3 length equals 17 residues. J was trimmed by 4 bases and V by 4 bases; bases with no gene match: 14. CDR3 sequence reads: CASSQNRGKVAGTEAFF. The CDR3 nucleotides are TGTGCCAGCTCACAAAACAGGGGGAAGGTGGCGGGCACTGAAGCTTTCTTT.

The J gene is TRBJ1-5, the V gene TRBV28; 9 positions match TRBD1. J was trimmed by 9 bases and V by 6 bases; bases with no gene match: 12. Germline CDR1 MDHEN, CDR2 SYDVKM. The CDR3 is 15 residues long. CDR3 in amino acids: CASSPPGQGAWPQHF. CDR3 sequence (DNA): TGTGCCAGCAGCCCCCCGGGACAGGGTGCTTGGCCCCAGCATTTT. Drawing the rest from reference TRBV28 and TRBJ1-5, the complete variable domain is DVKVTQSSRYLVKRTGEKVFLECVQDMDHENMFWYRQDPGLGLRLIYFSYDVKMKEKGDIPEGYSVSREKKERFSLILESASTNQTSMYLCASSPPGQGAWPQHFGDGTRLSIL.

V gene TRBV19 combines with J gene TRBJ1-5, with D hard to call. Germline V gene data show CDR1 as LNHDA and CDR2 as SQIVND (reference sequence). The CDR3 is 14 amino acids. V lost 7 bases and J 0 bases, leaving 10 bases between the germline ends. CDR3 nucleotide sequence: TGTGCCAGTATCGGGCGGAATAGCAATCAGCCCCAGCATTTT. Translating it yields CASIGRNSNQPQHF.

The rearrangement uses TRBV2 and TRBJ1-6; D not certain. V gave up 7 bases and J gave up 7 bases, with 17 bases separating them. The CDR3 loop spans 15 amino acids. The germline CDR1 and CDR2 sequences are SNHLY and FYNNEI. In DNA, the CDR3 is TGTGCCAGCAAGCCCATCTCGGGATCGAATTCACCCCTCCACTTT. Residues: CASKPISGSNSPLHF.

The rearrangement joins TRBV5-1 to TRBJ2-1; TRBD1 matches at 7 bases. The ends lost 4 bases at V and 0 bases at J; junction bases unmatched: 4. The length of the CDR3 is 15 residues. The V gene's germline CDR1 is SGHRS and CDR2 YFSETQ. The chain's CDR3 is CASSPTGSSYNEQFF. The CDR3 DNA reads TGCGCCAGCAGCCCGACAGGGAGCTCCTACAATGAGCAGTTCTTC.

A few counts support this clone. This rearrangement joins TRBV28 to TRBJ1-5; D gene ambiguous. The CDR3 sequence is 13 residues long. Trimming removed 2 bases at V and 5 bases at J, with 7 bases between. Germline CDR1 is MDHEN and CDR2 is SYDVKM. In DNA form, the CDR3 reads TGTGCCAGCAGTTTAGGCAGGTATCAGCCCCAGCATTTT. Protein sequence: CASSLGRYQPQHF.

This chain joins TRBV11-2 and TRBJ2-5; D gene ambiguous. CDR1 SGHAT and CDR2 FQNNGV come from the germline V gene. Trimming took 4 bases from V and 8 from J, leaving 8 bases between them. The CDR3 has 11 amino acids. The CDR3: CASSSGDTQYF. As DNA, the CDR3 is TGTGCCAGCAGCTCCGGCGATACCCAGTACTTC.

CDR3 DNA: TGTGCCAGCACCTTCGGGGGTGGGAATTCACCCCTCCACTTT. This gives the protein CASTFGGGNSPLHF. This chain joins TRBV6-1 and TRBJ1-6; D possibly corresponds to TRBD1 (5 bases). CDR1 is MNHNS and CDR2 is SASEGT in the germline V gene. This CDR3 is 14 amino acids long. Trimming pared 7 bases from V and 7 bases from J, leaving 14 bases between.

The V and J genes are TRBV10-3 and TRBJ1-1, with 8 bases identical to TRBD1. Unmatched junction bases numbered 5, after V lost 6 bases and J lost 2 bases. Germline values: CDR1 ENHRY, CDR2 SYGVKD. CDR3 length equals 14 residues. The CDR3 DNA reads as TGTGCCATCAGCAATGACAGGGGCAACACTGAAGCTTTCTTT. It specifies CAISNDRGNTEAFF.